The 27 T cell receptor beta chains reported below all come from one sample, sequenced in a study of blood T cells in healthy people across ages. Then a second PCR, running roughly 7 to 11 cycles, was carried out with a sample-barcoded 5' primer and a J-beta primer mix. Each CDR3 protein gets one entry after TCRdb re-called the 5' RACE reads with MiXCR. Among 1.5 million to 2 million distinct CDR3 sequences listed, 35% to 50% were seen once. Source material: blood. The source of these receptors is a human donor in good health.

The table lists this clonotype with a few counts. V is TRBV20-1 and J is TRBJ1-2; no definite D call. Trimming took 2 bases from V and 1 from J, leaving 14 bases between them. Germline CDR1 and CDR2: DFQATT and SNEGSKA (reference sequence). There are 15 residues in the CDR3. The CDR3 region is CSARQFLQFNYGYTF. DNA of the CDR3: TGCAGTGCTAGACAGTTCCTACAATTTAACTATGGCTACACCTTC.

The genes are TRBV6-5 and TRBJ2-7; D is perhaps TRBD1 or TRBD2 (5 bases each). Germline V gene data show CDR1 as MNHEY and CDR2 as SVGAGI. The CDR3 spans 12 residues. Trimming took 7 bases from V and 7 from J, leaving 14 bases between them. The CDR3 here is CASTGTYYEQYF. The CDR3 region has the DNA TGTGCCAGCACCGGGACCTACTATGAGCAGTACTTC.

This clonotype has just a few counts. The V gene is TRBV4-1, the J gene TRBJ2-1; D gene unclear. CDR3 length equals 14 residues. CDR1 and CDR2 from the germline V gene are MGHRA and YSYEKL. Trimming removed 1 base at V and 7 bases at J, with 11 bases between. The CDR3 is CASSQGELFNEQFF. For the CDR3, the DNA is TGCGCCAGCAGCCAAGGCGAACTATTTAATGAGCAGTTCTTC.

This clonotype was counted a few times. The chain carries TRBV7-6 and TRBJ1-1, with D possibly TRBD1 on 6 matching bases. The V gene's germline CDR1 is SGHVS and CDR2 FNYEAQ. This CDR3 comprises 14 residues. The V and J ends lost 1 base and 4 bases respectively, with 10 bases between them. The CDR3 sequence: CASSLEGHGTEAFF. CDR3 nucleotides: TGTGCCAGCAGCTTAGAGGGACATGGCACTGAAGCTTTCTTT. Drawing the rest from reference TRBV7-6 and TRBJ1-1, the complete variable domain is GAGVSQSPRYKVTKRGQDVALRCDPISGHVSLYWYRQALGQGPEFLTYFNYEAQQDKSGLPNDRFSAERPEGSISTLTIQRTEQRDSAMYRCASSLEGHGTEAFFGQGTRLTVV.

The J gene is TRBJ1-2, the V gene TRBV19; D not certain. This CDR3 is built from 14 residues. CDR1 LNHDA and CDR2 SQIVND come from the germline V gene (reference sequence). Trimming left V 6 bases short and J 3 bases short, with 14 bases between. The DNA for the CDR3 is TGTGCCAGTAGCGCGGCGGTGTTTTACTATGGCTACACCTTC. It yields the protein CASSAAVFYYGYTF.

The V gene is TRBV20-1, the J gene TRBJ1-5, with 7 bases matching TRBD1. CDR1 is DFQATT and CDR2 is SNEGSKA in the germline V gene (reference sequence). V dropped 2 bases and J dropped 6; count of bases not matched to a gene: 4. The CDR3 runs 13 residues. In DNA form, the CDR3 reads TGCAGTGCTAGAAAACAGGGGTTTCAGCCCCAGCATTTT. Protein sequence: CSARKQGFQPQHF.

The V and J genes are TRBV7-2 and TRBJ1-6, with D unresolved. The CDR3 covers 15 residues. V lost 4 bases and J 7 bases, leaving 14 bases between the germline ends. Per the germline V gene, CDR1 is SGHTA and CDR2 is FQGNSA. The CDR3 DNA reads as TGTGCCAGCAGCTCCCCATGGCGAGAAAATTCACCCCTCCACTTT. It codes for CASSSPWRENSPLHF.

This chain uses TRBV6-2 or TRBV6-3 with TRBJ2-5; 11 nucleotides line up with TRBD2. Per germline, CDR1 MNHEY and CDR2 SVGEGT. This CDR3 region has 15 residues. Germline trimming cut 6 bases from V and 3 bases from J; bases unmatched to any gene: 6. CDR3 region: CASSWGTSGEETQYF. The CDR3 bases are TGTGCCAGCAGCTGGGGGACTAGCGGTGAAGAGACCCAGTACTTC.

The chain joins TRBV20-1 to TRBJ2-3; possibly TRBD2 for D (5 bases). Trimming took off 2 bases at V and 2 bases at J, with 11 bases between the two ends. This CDR3 comprises 14 residues. CDR1 and CDR2 (germline): DFQATT, SNEGSKA (reference sequence). The CDR3 nucleotides are TGCAGTGCTAGACTCCCGGGGATCACAGATACGCAGTATTTT. It yields the protein CSARLPGITDTQYF.

The J gene is TRBJ1-1, the V gene TRBV15; TRBD1 is a possible D gene (5 bases). The CDR3 runs to 13 residues. Per germline, CDR1 LNHNV and CDR2 YYDKDF (reference sequence). The V end lost 8 bases, the J end lost 0 bases, and 10 bases lay between the germline ends. The CDR3 is CATSKGMNTEAFF. CDR3 in DNA: TGTGCCACCTCAAAGGGGATGAACACTGAAGCTTTCTTT.

The chain carries TRBV7-2 and TRBJ2-7; 9 nucleotides line up with TRBD1. The DNA end favors TRBJ2-5, so the J call may be wrong. Germline-derived CDR1 and CDR2 are SGHTA and FQGNSA. The CDR3 is 14 amino acids. The CDR3 bases are TGTGCCAGCAGCCGGACAGGGGTTATCGGGACCCAGTACTTC. Protein product: CASSRTGVIGTQYF.

V usage is TRBV24-1 and J usage is TRBJ2-3; D might be TRBD2 (5 bases). The CDR3 contains 18 residues. Germline-derived CDR1 and CDR2 are KGHDR and SFDVKD. V lost 0 bases to trimming and J lost 4 bases, with 19 bases between them. The CDR3 coding sequence is TGTGCCACCAGTGATTTGCAAGCGGCCGGCTCTTCCCCAGATACGCAGTATTTT. Protein sequence: CATSDLQAAGSSPDTQYF.

This clonotype appeared a few times. V gene TRBV7-9 combines with J gene TRBJ2-3, with 8 positions matching TRBD1. The CDR3 consists of 14 residues. In germline, CDR1 is SEHNR, CDR2 FQNEAQ (reference sequence). Trimming at V came to 5 bases and at J to 14 bases, leaving 15 bases not matched to a gene. CDR3 bases: TGTGCCAGCAGCCCGGACAGGGATCCCCTTTCGTGGTATTTT. Translating gives CASSPDRDPLSWYF. Using reference TRBV7-9 and TRBJ2-3 for the parts outside the CDR3, the full variable domain is DTGVSQNPRHKITKRGQNVTFRCDPISEHNRLYWYRQTLGQGPEFLTYFQNEAQLEKSRLLSDRFSAERPKGSFSTLEIQRTEQGDSAMYLCASSPDRDPLSWYFGPGTRLTVL.

The chain uses TRBV4-3 and TRBJ1-2, with 10 bases matching TRBD1. The length of the CDR3 is 18 residues. Germline V lookup: CDR1 LGHNA, CDR2 YSLEER. V shed 1 base and J 2 bases; nucleotides not matched to a gene: 10. CDR3 coding DNA: TGCGCCAGCAGCCAAGGGTCGGGACAGGGGCTAGAAAACTATGGCTACACCTTC. Its translation is CASSQGSGQGLENYGYTF.

Only a few counts were recorded for this clonotype. The chain carries TRBV29-1 and TRBJ2-3; the D is unclear. CDR1 is SQVTM and CDR2 is ANQGSEA in the germline V gene. Trimming left V 2 bases short and J 2 bases short, with 8 bases between. The CDR3 consists of 13 residues. CDR3 DNA: TGCAGCGTTGAACCTATGACCACAGATACGCAGTATTTT. Encoded protein: CSVEPMTTDTQYF.

This clonotype showed up just a few times. The chain uses TRBV20-1 and TRBJ1-6; TRBD1 matches 10 bases. Germline trimming cut 4 bases from V and 12 bases from J; bases unmatched to any gene: 12. The CDR3 has 15 amino acids. Germline V CDR1 and CDR2: DFQATT, SNEGSKA (reference sequence). This CDR3 is CSAKLRTGGGGPLHF. The CDR3 bases are TGCAGTGCTAAGTTAAGGACAGGGGGTGGTGGACCCCTCCACTTT.

Turning to this clonotype: One junction end does not reproduce the germline sequence, and a read error may be involved. The chain carries TRBV4-3 and TRBJ1-2; D possibly corresponds to TRBD1 (5 bases). This CDR3 contains 18 residues. Germline V gives CDR1 LGHNA, CDR2 YSLEER. The CDR3 nucleotides read TGCGCCAGCAGCCTCAACAGGCTTCTGGATTGGAATCGCTATGGCCACACCTTC. Translated: CASSLNRLLDWNRYGHTF.

This rearrangement joins TRBV21-1 to TRBJ2-5. TRBV21-1 counts as a pseudogene. The CDR3 has 14 amino acids. For the CDR3, the DNA is TGTGCCAGCAGCTCGGTCAGTGAGAAAGAGACCCAGTACTTC. This codes for CASSSVSEKETQYF.

This clonotype was seen a handful of times. The chain links TRBV20-1 to TRBJ2-7; TRBD1 is a possible D gene (5 bases). Germline CDR1 DFQATT, CDR2 SNEGSKA (reference sequence). V was shortened by 7 bases and J by 1 base, with 17 bases between the two germline ends. CDR3 length equals 14 residues. For the CDR3, the DNA is TGCAGTGTGAGCTGGCAGGGTGAATCCTACGAGCAGTACTTC. This encodes CSVSWQGESYEQYF.

The CDR3 sequence is CASSLVGPSGGNEQFF. CDR3 nucleotides: TGTGCCAGCAGCTTAGTGGGGCCGAGCGGTGGCAATGAGCAGTTCTTC. V and J are TRBV7-7 and TRBJ2-1; D tentatively fits TRBD1 or TRBD2 (5 bases each). CDR1 SSHAT and CDR2 FNYEAQ come from the germline V gene (reference sequence). Between the trimmed V and J ends, which lost 1 base and 6 bases, there was a span of 16 bases. This CDR3 has 16 residues. Complete variable domain (other parts from reference TRBV7-7 and TRBJ2-1): GAGVSQSPRYKVTKRGQDVTLRCDPISSHATLYWYQQALGQGPEFLTYFNYEAQPDKSGLPSDRFSAERPEGSISTLTIQRTEQRDSAMYRCASSLVGPSGGNEQFFGPGTRLTVL.

This clonotype was observed a few times. J is TRBJ2-7 and V is TRBV5-1; D possibly corresponds to TRBD2 (6 bases). Trimming removed 3 bases from V and 5 bases from J, with 12 bases in between. CDR1 and CDR2 from the germline V gene are SGHRS and YFSETQ. The CDR3 has 13 residues. The CDR3: CASSYFPGDEQYF. In DNA form, the CDR3 reads TGCGCCAGCAGCTACTTCCCGGGAGACGAGCAGTACTTC.

The chain has TRBV6-5 and TRBJ1-2; unclear D gene. CDR1 and CDR2 from the germline V gene are MNHEY and SVGAGI. CDR3 length: 14 residues. Trimming left V 0 bases short and J 8 bases short, with 13 bases between. CDR3 in DNA: TGTGCCAGCAGTTACTCGAGGAAGGCCGTAGGCTACACCTTC. Its translation is CASSYSRKAVGYTF.

The chain is built from TRBV6-5 and TRBJ1-1; 8 bases map to TRBD1. Germline assignment: CDR1 MNHEY and CDR2 SVGAGI. V gave up 6 bases and J gave up 10 bases; unmatched junction bases: 13. The CDR3 spans 14 residues. The CDR3 region is CASSAGQGPAGAFF. In nucleotides, the CDR3 is TGTGCCAGCAGCGCCGGACAGGGCCCCGCGGGAGCTTTCTTT.

On this clonotype itself: Given a much more abundant clone one base away, this may be a read error. This rearrangement joins TRBV29-1 to TRBJ2-1; tentatively, D is TRBD1 (5 bases). Per germline, CDR1 SQVTM and CDR2 ANQGSEA. This CDR3 spans 12 amino acids. The CDR3 DNA follows: TGCAGCGTTGTCCCAGGGTCGAATGGGCAGTTCTTC. This encodes CSVVPGSNGQFF.

This clonotype has a handful of counts. CDR3 in DNA: TGTGCCAGCAGTTCCGATTCCGGACTTATTCTATCCTACGAGCAGTACTTC. Its translation: CASSSDSGLILSYEQYF. The chain links TRBV6-2 or TRBV6-3 to TRBJ2-7, with a weak D call TRBD2 (5 bases). The CDR3 runs to 17 residues. Germline assignment: CDR1 MNHEY and CDR2 SVGEGT. V shed 4 bases and J shed 1 base, with 20 bases lying between them.

The rearrangement links TRBV4-2 to TRBJ2-4, with D perhaps matching TRBD2 (7 bases). Trimming shortened V by 2 bases and J by 2 bases, and 16 bases separated the two germline ends. Per germline, CDR1 LGHNA and CDR2 YNFKEQ. This CDR3 is 17 amino acids long. CDR3 DNA sequence: TGTGCCAGCAGCCAATCGGGGGGCCGAGAAACCAAAAACATTCAGTACTTC. It is translated as CASSQSGGRETKNIQYF.

This clonotype was recorded a few times. The chain is built from TRBV7-2 and TRBJ1-2; a possible D gene is TRBD1 (5 bases). This CDR3 comprises 14 residues. Germline CDR1 and CDR2: SGHTA and FQGNSA. The V and J ends lost 5 bases and 4 bases respectively, with 14 bases between them. The CDR3 loop is CASSRTTASYGYTF. CDR3 bases: TGTGCCAGCAGCCGGACGACAGCCTCCTATGGCTACACCTTC.